Below are 25 T cell receptor beta chains sequenced from a single sample in a study of early T cells in non-severe SARS-CoV-2 infection. TCRdb redid the calling of the 5' RACE reads with MiXCR, one entry per CDR3 protein. This table has 43,000 or so distinct CDR3 sequences, over 3% appearing once. Sequencing was performed on whole blood. The receptors here all came from an adult who was a healthcare worker with PCR-confirmed SARS-CoV-2 infection or an uninfected control (not recorded which).

The chain carries TRBV24-1 and TRBJ2-3, with 7 bases that match TRBD1. V shed 7 bases and J 2 bases; nucleotides not matched to a gene: 8. Per germline, CDR1 KGHDR and CDR2 SFDVKD. The CDR3 has 15 residues. The CDR3, as DNA: TGTGCCACCAGCCCTGGAAGGGGGCCCACAGATACGCAGTATTTT. This encodes CATSPGRGPTDTQYF.

This clonotype was detected once. V usage is TRBV4-1 and J usage is TRBJ2-7; 10 positions agree with TRBD2. V lost 0 bases and J lost 0; bases outside the gene matches: 5. The CDR3 covers 17 residues. Germline V gives CDR1 MGHRA, CDR2 YSYEKL. The chain's CDR3 is CASSQDWLAGASYEQYF. The CDR3 bases are TGCGCCAGCAGCCAAGATTGGCTAGCGGGGGCCTCCTACGAGCAGTACTTC.

This clonotype was observed at least ten times. This chain uses TRBV7-9 with TRBJ2-2, with D possibly TRBD1 on 5 matching bases. The V end was cut by 5 bases, the J end by 0 bases, with 16 bases between. The CDR3 totals 17 residues. The germline gives CDR1 SEHNR, CDR2 FQNEAQ (reference sequence). The CDR3 is CASSQVVWGANTGELFF. The CDR3 DNA reads TGTGCCAGCAGCCAAGTAGTATGGGGCGCGAACACCGGGGAGCTGTTTTTT.

The rearrangement uses TRBV25-1 and TRBJ2-4, with 7 nucleotides matching TRBD1. J gave up 6 bases and V 3 bases, and 5 bases lay outside the gene matches. CDR1 and CDR2 from the germline V gene are MGHDK and SYGVNS. The CDR3 consists of 14 residues. CDR3 coding DNA: TGTGCCAGCAGTGACACGACAGGGATAAACATTCAGTACTTC. Amino acids: CASSDTTGINIQYF.

This clonotype was detected ten times or more. The chain carries TRBV13 and TRBJ2-1; 9 nucleotides align to TRBD2. The V gene end was trimmed by 2 bases and the J gene end by 5 bases; junction bases not matched to a gene: 7. The CDR3 is 16 amino acids. Germline V lookup: CDR1 PRHDT, CDR2 FYEKMQ (reference sequence). CDR3: CASSLIRAGGNNEQFF. CDR3 bases: TGTGCCAGCAGCTTAATCAGAGCGGGGGGTAACAATGAGCAGTTCTTC.

The chain carries TRBV3-1 and TRBJ2-1; D remains unclear. The ends were cut back, 4 bases at V and 9 bases at J, with 13 bases in the middle. Germline CDR1 and CDR2: LGHDT and YNNKEL (reference sequence). The CDR3 loop spans 13 amino acids. Here the CDR3 reads CASSRTGRSEQFF. In DNA, the CDR3 is TGTGCCAGCAGCCGGACCGGACGCTCTGAGCAGTTCTTC.

This clonotype occurred many times. CDR3 sequence: CASSTDDRGQVRTGELFF. The DNA for the CDR3 is TGTGCCAGTAGTACGGATGACAGGGGGCAAGTTCGGACCGGGGAGCTGTTTTTT. The chain employs TRBV19 and TRBJ2-2; 10 bases fit TRBD1. Germline values: CDR1 LNHDA, CDR2 SQIVND (reference sequence). The CDR3 covers 18 residues. V was pared by 4 bases and J by 5 bases, with 13 bases of the junction left unmatched.

This clonotype came up many times. The chain has TRBV6-5 and TRBJ1-2; 8 bases fit TRBD1. Trimming removed 5 bases from V and 4 bases from J; junction bases left unmatched: 3. Germline CDR1 reads MNHEY; CDR2 reads SVGAGI. CDR3 length: 13 amino acids. The CDR3 DNA is TGTGCCAGCAGTCCTGACAGGGGCTATGGCTACACCTTC. The encoded protein is CASSPDRGYGYTF.

This clonotype was counted many times. The V gene is TRBV7-8, the J gene TRBJ2-1; D not certain. Germline V gene sequence: CDR1 SGHVS, CDR2 FQNEAQ. The CDR3 has 14 residues. The V gene lost 3 bases and the J gene lost 1 base, with 7 bases spanning the gap. The CDR3: CASSFFESYNEQFF. For the CDR3, the DNA is TGTGCCAGCAGCTTTTTTGAGTCCTACAATGAGCAGTTCTTC.

This clonotype occurred many times. V is TRBV12-3 or TRBV12-4 and J is TRBJ2-7, with 8 bases fitting TRBD2. The V gene end was trimmed by 6 bases and the J gene end by 5 bases; junction bases not matched to a gene: 15. The CDR3 has 16 residues. CDR3 loop: CASSPSLLRGAHEQYF. CDR3 nucleotide sequence: TGTGCCAGCAGCCCAAGCCTATTGCGGGGGGCCCACGAGCAGTACTTC.

At least ten counts were recorded for this clonotype. The gene calls are TRBV19 and TRBJ2-3; 10 nucleotides align to TRBD2. Germline values: CDR1 LNHDA, CDR2 SQIVND (reference sequence). This CDR3 is built from 15 residues. J lost 7 bases, V lost 0 bases, and 4 bases had no gene match. CDR3 sequence: CASSIEASGSYTQYF. In nucleotides, the CDR3 is TGTGCCAGTAGTATAGAGGCTAGCGGGAGCTATACGCAGTATTTT. Supplemented by reference TRBV19 and TRBJ2-3, the full variable domain reads DGGITQSPKYLFRKEGQNVTLSCEQNLNHDAMYWYRQDPGQGLRLIYYSQIVNDFQKGDIAEGYSVSREKKESFPLTVTSAQKNPTAFYLCASSIEASGSYTQYFGPGTRLTVL.

This clonotype was detected a few times. V is TRBV10-3 and J is TRBJ2-1, with TRBD2 matching over 11 bases. Germline-derived CDR1 and CDR2 are ENHRY and SYGVKD. This CDR3 contains 15 residues. Unmatched junction bases numbered 10, after V lost 4 bases and J lost 11 bases. The CDR3 spells CAISVGLAGTYKQFF. CDR3 bases: TGTGCCATCAGTGTCGGACTAGCGGGCACCTATAAGCAGTTCTTC.

In this sample, this clonotype turned up many times. V is TRBV12-3 or TRBV12-4 and J is TRBJ1-6; D ambiguous. There are 14 residues in the CDR3. V was clipped by 6 bases and J by 9 bases, with 15 bases between them. The CDR3 here is CASSRGDWGSPLHF. The DNA for the CDR3 is TGTGCCAGCAGCCGAGGTGATTGGGGTTCACCCCTCCACTTT.

This clonotype showed up many times. J is TRBJ2-5 and V is TRBV7-2; D unresolved. Trimming took off 4 bases at V and 7 bases at J, with 7 bases between the two ends. CDR3 length: 11 amino acids. Germline lookup yields CDR1 SGHTA and CDR2 FQGNSA. The CDR3 sequence: CASSSHRTQYF. The CDR3 DNA follows: TGTGCCAGCAGCTCCCACCGGACCCAGTACTTC.

The CDR3 sequence: CSANGDSNQETQYF. The CDR3 DNA reads as TGCAGTGCTAACGGGGATAGCAACCAAGAGACCCAGTACTTC. This chain connects TRBV20-1 to TRBJ2-5, with D perhaps matching TRBD2 (5 bases). Per the germline V gene, CDR1 is DFQATT and CDR2 is SNEGSKA (reference sequence). Trimming removed 4 bases at V and 0 bases at J, with 12 bases between. The CDR3 contains 14 residues.

This clonotype was detected many times. V is TRBV28 and J is TRBJ2-7, with TRBD1 identical over 9 bases. The trim removed 2 bases at V and 5 bases at J, leaving 7 bases unmatched. Germline CDR1 is MDHEN and CDR2 is SYDVKM. The CDR3 sequence is 15 residues long. This chain's CDR3 is CASSLTQGARDEQYF. The DNA of the CDR3 is TGTGCCAGCAGTTTAACACAGGGGGCGCGAGACGAGCAGTACTTC.

This sequence joins TRBV7-9 and TRBJ2-2, with D perhaps matching TRBD2 (6 bases). The V end lost 5 bases, the J end lost 6 bases, and 19 bases lay between the germline ends. CDR1 SEHNR and CDR2 FQNEAQ come from the germline V gene (reference sequence). The CDR3 loop spans 16 amino acids. CDR3 amino acids: CASSIGQNWRAGELFF. The CDR3 DNA reads as TGTGCCAGCAGCATTGGACAAAATTGGAGGGCCGGGGAGCTGTTTTTT.

About this clonotype itself: A much larger clonotype is one base distant, so this may be a read error. The chain has TRBV7-9 and TRBJ1-3; 9 bases agree with TRBD1. Per the germline V gene, CDR1 is SEHNR and CDR2 is FQNEAQ (reference sequence). The CDR3 extends over 14 amino acids. V was clipped by 4 bases and J by 9 bases; unmatched bases: 7. CDR3 sequence reads: CASSWGQGRTTIYF. CDR3 nucleotide sequence: TGTGCCAGCAGCTGGGGACAGGGCAGAACCACCATATATTTT.

This clonotype turned up a few times. The V call is TRBV6-5, the J call TRBJ1-6; TRBD1 matches 12 bases. This CDR3 region has 16 residues. In germline, CDR1 is MNHEY, CDR2 SVGAGI. Trimming cost V 6 bases and J 9 bases; bases outside gene matches: 9. CDR3 sequence: CASRHEGTGGVSPLHF. CDR3 nucleotide sequence: TGTGCCAGCAGACACGAGGGGACAGGGGGCGTTTCACCCCTCCACTTT.

This clonotype has ten or more counts. V and J are TRBV7-9 and TRBJ2-3; either TRBD1 or TRBD2 may fit D (5 bases each). The length of the CDR3 is 17 residues. The germline V and J ends were trimmed by 5 bases and 0 bases, with 18 bases remaining between them. CDR1 and CDR2 from the germline V gene are SEHNR and FQNEAQ (reference sequence). The CDR3 region has the DNA TGTGCCAGCAGCCTACCAAGAGAGGGGATTAGCACAGATACGCAGTATTTT. Translating gives CASSLPREGISTDTQYF.

This clonotype was counted at least ten times. The gene calls are TRBV7-3 and TRBJ2-5; D gene unclear. The germline gives CDR1 SGHTA, CDR2 FQGTGA. The CDR3 is made up of 14 amino acids. V shed 2 bases and J shed 2 bases, with 9 bases lying between them. CDR3 amino acids: CASSLDPRQETQYF. CDR3 in DNA: TGTGCCAGCAGCTTAGACCCCCGGCAAGAGACCCAGTACTTC.

This clonotype has at least ten counts. The rearrangement uses TRBV5-6 and TRBJ1-4; D gene uncertain. The CDR3 is 11 amino acids. Germline V gene data show CDR1 as SGHDT and CDR2 as YYEEEE. With 3 bases removed from V and 4 bases from J, the gap between germline ends came to 1 base. The CDR3 reads CASSYNEKLFF. The CDR3 region has the DNA TGTGCCAGCAGCTATAATGAAAAACTGTTTTTT.

This clonotype was seen more than once but under ten times. This chain links TRBV4-1 with TRBJ1-1, with 8 positions matching TRBD1. This CDR3 has 15 residues. The trim removed 0 bases at V and 5 bases at J, leaving 5 bases unmatched. Germline values: CDR1 MGHRA, CDR2 YSYEKL. The CDR3 nucleotides read TGCGCCAGCAGCCAAGAGGCAGGGGGCATTACTGAAGCTTTCTTT. Its protein is CASSQEAGGITEAFF.

This clonotype was counted many times. This rearrangement joins TRBV10-2 to TRBJ1-1, with a possible D match to TRBD1 (5 bases). This CDR3 spans 13 amino acids. CDR1 is WSHSY, CDR2 SAAADI, per germline. V lost 8 bases, J lost 10 bases, and 20 bases lay in between. In nucleotides, the CDR3 is TGCGCCAGCGGCGAGGGGAAAAGGGTCGGAGCTTTCTTT. Protein sequence: CASGEGKRVGAFF.

At least ten counts were recorded for this clonotype. The chain uses TRBV29-1 and TRBJ2-2; TRBD1 matches at 10 bases. In germline, CDR1 is SQVTM, CDR2 ANQGSEA. The CDR3 sequence is 15 residues long. The J segment lost 4 bases and the V segment lost 7 bases, leaving 9 bases of the junction unmatched. The CDR3 DNA follows: TGCAGCGCAGGACAGGGGGGGTCCGGCACCGGGGAGCTGTTTTTT. It translates to CSAGQGGSGTGELFF.